These 2 T cell receptor beta chains share one sample of origin, sequenced in a study of circulating CD8 cells and anti-PD-1 response in melanoma. TCR libraries were prepared from approximately 15 ng of total RNA with the QIAseq Immune Repertoire TCR panel. TCRdb fed the reads into MiXCR, producing one record per CDR3 protein. This sample has some 900 distinct CDR3 sequences, with roughly 5.6% found just once. Sorting of live CD3+CD8+TCRalphabeta+ cells by PD-1 and/or TIGIT gave four subsets. This material consisted of CD8+ T cells from PBMCs, taken at baseline or after one month of anti-PD-1 therapy (not recorded which). These receptors came from a human donor with melanoma.

There are a few counts of this clonotype. This chain connects TRBV19 to TRBJ2-7; D is unclear. This CDR3 spans 13 amino acids. V lost 2 bases and J lost 0, with 5 bases in between. The germline V gene has CDR1 LNHDA and CDR2 SQIVND (reference sequence). The CDR3 loop reads CASSILASYEQYF. For the CDR3, the DNA is TGTGCCAGTAGTATACTCGCCTCCTACGAGCAGTACTTC.

Within the sample, this clonotype is large. This chain links TRBV14 with TRBJ2-1; 7 bases match TRBD2. Germline V gene sequence: CDR1 SGHDN, CDR2 FVKESK. Trimming removed 0 bases from V and 7 bases from J; junction bases left unmatched: 3. CDR3 size: 14 residues. CDR3: CASSQDLRENEQFF. Written as DNA, the CDR3 is TGTGCCAGCAGCCAAGATCTGCGGGAGAATGAGCAGTTCTTC.